Each of the 5 T cell receptor beta chains below was sequenced from the same sample in a study of regulatory T cells in long-lasting Graves disease. The sample's time point: persistent/refractory GD, antithyroid drugs over 5 years with positive TRAb. RNA from PBMCs was the source of the TCR library. CDR3-region Arm-PCR and iRepertoire HTBI primers produced the TCR beta libraries. In TCRdb, the multiplex PCR reads were re-called with MiXCR into one record per CDR3 protein. The sample has around 450,000 distinct CDR3 sequences; around a fifth are singletons. The sample here was peripheral blood mononuclear cells (PBMCs), taken when the disease was refractory, from a patient treated with antithyroid drugs. The receptors stem from a female donor with Graves disease.

Many counts were recorded for this clonotype. In DNA, the CDR3 is TGTGCCAGCAGCCAAGCCACCATTGGGATGCAAGCTTTCTTT. This codes for CASSQATIGMQAFF. The V call is TRBV3-1, the J call TRBJ1-1; D is undetermined. V dropped 1 base and J dropped 9 bases, with 15 bases sitting between them. This CDR3 contains 14 residues. Germline CDR1 reads LGHDT; CDR2 reads YNNKEL (reference sequence).

This chain joins TRBV11-2 and TRBJ2-6; D not certain. V was shortened by 5 bases and J by 0 bases, with 23 bases between the two germline ends. Germline-derived CDR1 and CDR2 are SGHAT and FQNNGV. This CDR3 is built from 20 residues. In DNA form, the CDR3 reads TGTGCCAGCAGCCCCCAGCATAGCCTAGGCCTCGCCTCTGGGGCCAACGTCCTGACTTTC. Protein: CASSPQHSLGLASGANVLTF. Full variable domain (missing parts from reference TRBV11-2 and TRBJ2-6): EAGVAQSPRYKIIEKRQSVAFWCNPISGHATLYWYQQILGQGPKLLIQFQNNGVVDDSQLPKDRFSAERLKGVDSTLKIQPAKLEDSAVYLCASSPQHSLGLASGANVLTFGAGSRLTVL.

This clonotype was observed at least ten times. The chain joins TRBV27 to TRBJ1-6; D gene ambiguous. V was shortened by 3 bases and J by 7 bases, with 10 bases between the two germline ends. Per the germline V gene, CDR1 is MNHEY and CDR2 is SMNVEV (reference sequence). There are 14 residues in the CDR3. The CDR3 sequence is CASSFPAQNSPLHF. In DNA, the CDR3 is TGTGCCAGCAGTTTCCCAGCCCAGAATTCACCCCTCCACTTT.

This clonotype appeared a few times. The J gene is TRBJ2-2, the V gene TRBV19; no clear D gene. CDR1 is LNHDA, CDR2 SQIVND, per germline (reference sequence). The CDR3 extends over 13 amino acids. The ends were cut back, 4 bases at V and 1 base at J, with 4 bases in the middle. CDR3 DNA: TGTGCCAGTAGTAAGCGGAACACCGGGGAGCTGTTTTTT. It yields the protein CASSKRNTGELFF.

The chain recombines TRBV19 with TRBJ1-5; D uncertain. V shed 3 bases and J shed 5 bases, with 11 bases lying between them. CDR1 LNHDA and CDR2 SQIVND come from the germline V gene (reference sequence). This CDR3 has 14 amino acids. The CDR3 region has the DNA TGTGCCAGTAGTATTGAGCATGGCGATCAGCCCCAGCATTTT. Its protein product is CASSIEHGDQPQHF.